This is a list of T cell receptor beta chains from one sample in a study of T cell responses to AZD1222 COVID-19 vaccine. Profiling relied on immunoSEQ multiplex PCR, and the TCRdb table lists in-frame clones only, not all of them. In the table there are about 83,000 clones, about 84% of which are singletons. The source was peripheral blood, collected on day 0 of AZD1222 vaccination. These receptors were collected from an adult in good health. CDR3s include the opening cysteine and the closing phenylalanine or tryptophan. D genes are given only for firm matches. Clone size is shown for a subset of rows, as once, few, many or a class of expanded clone.

clone size: NA
V gene: TRBV6-6
J gene: TRBJ2-5
D gene: TRBD2
CDR3 protein: CATGGAETQYF
CDR3 DNA: TGTGCCACGGGGGGGGCAGAGACCCAGTACTTC

clone size: NA
V gene: TRBV3-1/TRBV3-2
J gene: TRBJ2-7
D gene: NA
CDR3 protein: CASSRGAEQYF
CDR3 DNA: TGTGCCAGCAGCCGAGGGGCCGAGCAGTACTTC

clone size: few
V gene: TRBV19
J gene: TRBJ2-1
D gene: TRBD1
CDR3 protein: CASSLGQGRYNEQFF
CDR3 DNA: TGTGCCAGTAGTCTAGGACAGGGGAGATACAATGAGCAGTTCTTC

clone size: NA
V gene: TRBV2
J gene: TRBJ2-2
D gene: TRBD2
CDR3 protein: CASNRWGGNTGELFF
CDR3 DNA: TGTGCCAGCAACCGGTGGGGGGGAAACACCGGGGAGCTGTTTTTT

clone size: NA
V gene: TRBV11-3
J gene: TRBJ2-1
D gene: TRBD1
CDR3 protein: CASSADRGTYNEQFF
CDR3 DNA: TGTGCCAGCAGCGCGGACAGGGGGACCTACAATGAGCAGTTCTTC

clone size: NA
V gene: TRBV10-1
J gene: TRBJ2-1
D gene: NA
CDR3 protein: CASSDPGNEQFF
CDR3 DNA: TGCGCCAGCAGTGACCCCGGGAATGAGCAGTTCTTC

clone size: NA
V gene: TRBV24-1
J gene: TRBJ2-7
D gene: NA
CDR3 protein: CATSDFCGGTAYEQYF
CDR3 DNA: TGTGCCACCAGTGATTTTTGTGGGGGGACAGCCTACGAGCAGTACTTC

clone size: NA
V gene: TRBV29-1
J gene: TRBJ2-3
D gene: TRBD1
CDR3 protein: CSVEDPEQGADLPDTQYF
CDR3 DNA: TGCAGCGTTGAAGACCCCGAACAGGGGGCGGACTTACCAGATACGCAGTATTTT

clone size: NA
V gene: TRBV18
J gene: TRBJ2-7
D gene: TRBD2
CDR3 protein: CASSPRREEGGEQYF
CDR3 DNA: TGTGCCAGCTCCCCGAGGCGGGAGGAGGGAGGCGAGCAGTACTTC

clone size: NA
V gene: TRBV7-7
J gene: TRBJ2-2
D gene: TRBD1
CDR3 protein: CASSQGQGAPGELFF
CDR3 DNA: TGTGCTAGCAGCCAGGGACAGGGGGCACCCGGGGAGCTGTTTTTT

clone size: NA
V gene: TRBV3-1/TRBV3-2
J gene: TRBJ1-5
D gene: TRBD1
CDR3 protein: CASSQNRGGNQPQHF
CDR3 DNA: TGTGCCAGCAGCCAAAACAGGGGGGGCAATCAGCCCCAGCATTTT

clone size: NA
V gene: TRBV5-1
J gene: TRBJ1-2
D gene: NA
CDR3 protein: CASSFQGDYGYTF
CDR3 DNA: TGCGCCAGCAGTTTCCAGGGCGACTATGGCTACACCTTC

clone size: NA
V gene: TRBV24-1
J gene: TRBJ2-1
D gene: TRBD1
CDR3 protein: CATSDRGQFYNEQFF
CDR3 DNA: TGTGCCACCAGTGATAGGGGACAGTTCTACAATGAGCAGTTCTTC

clone size: NA
V gene: TRBV5-1
J gene: TRBJ1-2
D gene: TRBD1
CDR3 protein: CASSDADRGGYTF
CDR3 DNA: TGCGCCAGCAGCGATGCGGACAGGGGTGGCTACACCTTC

clone size: NA
V gene: TRBV15
J gene: TRBJ2-2
D gene: TRBD2
CDR3 protein: CATSRDRLAGVTGELFF
CDR3 DNA: TGTGCCACCAGCAGAGATAGACTAGCGGGAGTCACCGGGGAGCTGTTTTTT

clone size: few
V gene: TRBV12-3/TRBV12-4
J gene: TRBJ2-2
D gene: NA
CDR3 protein: CASSFMIGELFF
CDR3 DNA: TGTGCCAGCAGTTTTATGATCGGGGAGCTGTTTTTT

clone size: NA
V gene: TRBV6-5
J gene: TRBJ1-1
D gene: NA
CDR3 protein: CASKRGNTEAFF
CDR3 DNA: TGTGCCAGCAAGAGGGGAAACACTGAAGCTTTCTTT

clone size: NA
V gene: TRBV7-2
J gene: TRBJ1-5
D gene: NA
CDR3 protein: CASSRQARQPQHF
CDR3 DNA: TGTGCCAGCAGCCGACAGGCCAGACAGCCCCAGCATTTT

clone size: NA
V gene: TRBV4-1
J gene: TRBJ2-1
D gene: NA
CDR3 protein: CASSHPIGRNNEQFF
CDR3 DNA: TGCGCCAGCAGCCACCCCATCGGGCGGAACAATGAGCAGTTCTTC

clone size: NA
V gene: TRBV5-4
J gene: TRBJ2-5
D gene: NA
CDR3 protein: CASSFRDEETQYF
CDR3 DNA: TGTGCCAGCAGCTTTCGGGACGAAGAGACCCAGTACTTC

clone size: NA
V gene: TRBV5-4
J gene: TRBJ2-7
D gene: NA
CDR3 protein: CASSFGTYEQYF
CDR3 DNA: TGTGCCAGCAGCTTCGGAACCTACGAGCAGTACTTC

clone size: NA
V gene: TRBV3-1/TRBV3-2
J gene: TRBJ2-7
D gene: NA
CDR3 protein: CASSPSTGSTYEQYF
CDR3 DNA: TGTGCCAGCAGCCCGTCGACAGGATCGACCTACGAGCAGTACTTC

clone size: few
V gene: TRBV18
J gene: TRBJ1-2
D gene: TRBD1
CDR3 protein: CASSPGTDYGYTF
CDR3 DNA: TGTGCCAGCTCACCAGGGACAGATTATGGCTACACCTTC

clone size: NA
V gene: TRBV5-1
J gene: TRBJ1-5
D gene: NA
CDR3 protein: CASSLSRDQPQHF
CDR3 DNA: TGCGCCAGCAGCTTGTCGAGAGATCAGCCCCAGCATTTT

clone size: NA
V gene: TRBV12-3/TRBV12-4
J gene: TRBJ1-2
D gene: NA
CDR3 protein: CASSLRRLIAGTF
CDR3 DNA: TGTGCCAGCAGTTTACGACGGCTAATCGCTGGCACCTTC

clone size: NA
V gene: TRBV5-1
J gene: TRBJ2-5
D gene: NA
CDR3 protein: CASSLAGAGIGQETQYF
CDR3 DNA: TGCGCCAGCAGCTTGGCCGGGGCAGGTATCGGGCAAGAGACCCAGTACTTC

clone size: NA
V gene: TRBV5-4
J gene: TRBJ1-2
D gene: TRBD1
CDR3 protein: CASSPGQGNYGYTF
CDR3 DNA: TGTGCCAGCAGCCCCGGACAGGGAAACTATGGCTACACCTTC

clone size: NA
V gene: TRBV5-1
J gene: TRBJ2-3
D gene: NA
CDR3 protein: CASSLDSQADTQYF
CDR3 DNA: TGCGCCAGCAGCTTGGACAGCCAGGCAGATACGCAGTATTTT

clone size: NA
V gene: TRBV5-8
J gene: TRBJ1-5
D gene: NA
CDR3 protein: CASSLQGLSNQPQHF
CDR3 DNA: TGTGCCAGCAGCTTGCAGGGTTTAAGCAATCAGCCCCAGCATTTT

clone size: NA
V gene: TRBV27
J gene: TRBJ1-1
D gene: NA
CDR3 protein: CASSFSGRGNTEAFF
CDR3 DNA: TGTGCCAGCAGTTTTAGCGGACGGGGGAACACTGAAGCTTTCTTT

clone size: NA
V gene: TRBV7-8
J gene: TRBJ1-2
D gene: NA
CDR3 protein: CASSLTDNYGYTF
CDR3 DNA: TGTGCCAGCAGCTTAACAGATAACTATGGCTACACCTTC

clone size: NA
V gene: TRBV3-1/TRBV3-2
J gene: TRBJ1-5
D gene: TRBD1
CDR3 protein: CASSQDGQARTPQHF
CDR3 DNA: TGTGCCAGCAGCCAAGACGGACAGGCCAGAACGCCCCAGCATTTT

clone size: NA
V gene: TRBV7-3
J gene: TRBJ2-1
D gene: NA
CDR3 protein: CASSLLVASLDEQFF
CDR3 DNA: TGTGCCAGCAGCTTATTAGTGGCTAGTCTGGATGAGCAGTTCTTC

clone size: NA
V gene: TRBV5-1
J gene: TRBJ2-2
D gene: NA
CDR3 protein: CASSLGPTGELFF
CDR3 DNA: TGCGCCAGCAGCTTGGGACCCACCGGGGAGCTGTTTTTT

clone size: NA
V gene: TRBV2
J gene: TRBJ2-7
D gene: TRBD1
CDR3 protein: CASSRQGMAYEQYF
CDR3 DNA: TGTGCCAGTAGCCGACAGGGGATGGCCTACGAGCAGTACTTC

clone size: medium-sized
V gene: TRBV19
J gene: TRBJ2-1
D gene: NA
CDR3 protein: CASSMVGTLNEQFF
CDR3 DNA: TGTGCCAGTAGTATGGTCGGGACCCTCAATGAGCAGTTCTTC

clone size: NA
V gene: TRBV5-6
J gene: TRBJ2-7
D gene: TRBD1
CDR3 protein: CASSLRTGPYEQYF
CDR3 DNA: TGTGCCAGCAGTCTACGGACAGGCCCCTACGAGCAGTACTTC

clone size: NA
V gene: TRBV11-2
J gene: TRBJ2-7
D gene: NA
CDR3 protein: CASSLIQGREQYF
CDR3 DNA: TGTGCCAGCAGCTTAATTCAGGGGAGGGAGCAGTACTTC

clone size: NA
V gene: TRBV7-8
J gene: TRBJ1-1
D gene: NA
CDR3 protein: CASSLTGLGTEAFF
CDR3 DNA: TGTGCCAGCAGCTTAACGGGCCTAGGCACTGAAGCTTTCTTT

clone size: NA
V gene: TRBV28
J gene: TRBJ2-7
D gene: TRBD1
CDR3 protein: CASRGRDRGYYEQYF
CDR3 DNA: TGTGCCAGCAGAGGAAGGGACAGGGGGTACTACGAGCAGTACTTC

clone size: NA
V gene: TRBV24-1
J gene: TRBJ2-2
D gene: TRBD1
CDR3 protein: CATSDWTGANTGELFF
CDR3 DNA: TGTGCCACCAGTGATTGGACAGGGGCGAACACCGGGGAGCTGTTTTTT

clone size: NA
V gene: TRBV7-2
J gene: TRBJ1-2
D gene: TRBD1
CDR3 protein: CASSLSSGQLYGYTF
CDR3 DNA: TGTGCCAGCAGCTTAAGCTCGGGACAGCTCTATGGCTACACCTTC

clone size: NA
V gene: TRBV19
J gene: TRBJ2-1
D gene: NA
CDR3 protein: CASSMVGAGYNEQFF
CDR3 DNA: TGTGCCAGTAGTATGGTGGGGGCAGGGTACAATGAGCAGTTCTTC

clone size: few
V gene: TRBV18
J gene: TRBJ1-2
D gene: TRBD1
CDR3 protein: CASSRWTGGDGYTF
CDR3 DNA: TGTGCCAGCTCACGTTGGACAGGGGGTGACGGCTACACCTTC

clone size: NA
V gene: TRBV6-6
J gene: TRBJ2-1
D gene: TRBD2
CDR3 protein: CASSYLAGGSYNEQFF
CDR3 DNA: TGTGCCAGCAGTTATTTAGCGGGAGGGAGCTACAATGAGCAGTTCTTC

clone size: medium-sized
V gene: TRBV6-6
J gene: TRBJ2-2
D gene: NA
CDR3 protein: CASSISTGELFF
CDR3 DNA: TGTGCCAGCAGTATTAGCACCGGGGAGCTGTTTTTT

clone size: NA
V gene: TRBV3-1/TRBV3-2
J gene: TRBJ1-6
D gene: TRBD1
CDR3 protein: CASSPVRGRSPLHF
CDR3 DNA: TGTGCCAGCAGCCCGGTAAGGGGGCGGTCACCCCTCCACTTT

clone size: NA
V gene: TRBV19
J gene: TRBJ2-7
D gene: TRBD1
CDR3 protein: CASSDRGYEQYF
CDR3 DNA: TGTGCCAGTAGTGACAGGGGCTACGAGCAGTACTTC

clone size: once
V gene: TRBV4-3
J gene: TRBJ1-1
D gene: TRBD1
CDR3 protein: CASSLGTGVTEAFF
CDR3 DNA: TGCGCCAGCAGCCTCGGGACAGGGGTCACTGAAGCTTTCTTT

clone size: NA
V gene: TRBV19
J gene: TRBJ1-5
D gene: TRBD1
CDR3 protein: CASSEQTGNQPQHF
CDR3 DNA: TGTGCCAGTAGTGAACAGACAGGGAATCAGCCCCAGCATTTT

clone size: NA
V gene: TRBV2
J gene: TRBJ2-1
D gene: NA
CDR3 protein: CASSPQGYNEQFF
CDR3 DNA: TGTGCCAGCAGCCCTCAAGGCTACAATGAGCAGTTCTTC

clone size: NA
V gene: TRBV4-2
J gene: TRBJ1-1
D gene: NA
CDR3 protein: CASSQDWREAFF
CDR3 DNA: TGTGCCAGCAGCCAAGATTGGAGGGAGGCTTTCTTT

clone size: NA
V gene: TRBV18
J gene: TRBJ2-2
D gene: TRBD2
CDR3 protein: CASSPGTSGGTNTGELFF
CDR3 DNA: TGTGCCAGCTCACCCGGGACTAGCGGGGGGACGAACACCGGGGAGCTGTTTTTT

clone size: NA
V gene: TRBV10-3
J gene: TRBJ1-6
D gene: NA
CDR3 protein: CAISEGAQHSPLHF
CDR3 DNA: TGTGCCATCAGTGAGGGGGCCCAACATTCACCCCTCCACTTT

clone size: NA
V gene: TRBV9
J gene: TRBJ1-6
D gene: TRBD1
CDR3 protein: CASSTGTGGLSSYNSPLHF
CDR3 DNA: TGTGCCAGCAGCACCGGGACAGGGGGCTTAAGCTCCTATAATTCACCCCTCCACTTT

clone size: NA
V gene: TRBV4-2
J gene: TRBJ1-2
D gene: TRBD1
CDR3 protein: CASSQETGYYGYTF
CDR3 DNA: TGTGCCAGCAGCCAAGAGACAGGGTACTATGGCTACACCTTC

clone size: NA
V gene: TRBV21-1
J gene: TRBJ1-1
D gene: NA
CDR3 protein: CASPETGGLNTEAFF
CDR3 DNA: TGTGCCAGCCCTGAGACAGGGGGCTTGAACACTGAAGCTTTCTTT

clone size: few
V gene: TRBV11-2
J gene: TRBJ1-2
D gene: NA
CDR3 protein: CASSLRAGPNYGYTF
CDR3 DNA: TGTGCCAGCAGCTTAAGGGCAGGGCCTAACTATGGCTACACCTTC

clone size: NA
V gene: TRBV6-2/TRBV6-3
J gene: TRBJ1-2
D gene: TRBD1
CDR3 protein: CASSYSALDRAGYTF
CDR3 DNA: TGTGCCAGCAGTTACTCGGCCCTGGACAGGGCGGGCTACACCTTC